This TCR beta chain stems from a study of PD-1 blockade in classical Hodgkin lymphoma. This CDR3 contains 14 residues. V shed 7 bases and J 3 bases; nucleotides not matched to a gene: 5. CDR1 and CDR2 (germline): MNHEY, SVGAGI. The sample's time point: newly diagnosed, previously untreated cHL patient sample. Negative magnetic selection isolated CD4+ T cells from thawed PBMCs. Data came from immunoSEQ multiplex PCR; TCRdb stores just in-frame clones and leaves some out. The sample includes about 3,300 clones, roughly 89% of them seen just once. The V gene is TRBV6-5, the J gene TRBJ2-7; 11 bases align to TRBD1. Sequenced input: CD4+ T cells from blood. This clonotype was obtained from a human donor with classical Hodgkin lymphoma. The CDR3 DNA is TGTGCCAGCACCTCCGGGACAGGGGGCTACGAGCAGTACTTC. This gives the protein CASTSGTGGYEQYF.